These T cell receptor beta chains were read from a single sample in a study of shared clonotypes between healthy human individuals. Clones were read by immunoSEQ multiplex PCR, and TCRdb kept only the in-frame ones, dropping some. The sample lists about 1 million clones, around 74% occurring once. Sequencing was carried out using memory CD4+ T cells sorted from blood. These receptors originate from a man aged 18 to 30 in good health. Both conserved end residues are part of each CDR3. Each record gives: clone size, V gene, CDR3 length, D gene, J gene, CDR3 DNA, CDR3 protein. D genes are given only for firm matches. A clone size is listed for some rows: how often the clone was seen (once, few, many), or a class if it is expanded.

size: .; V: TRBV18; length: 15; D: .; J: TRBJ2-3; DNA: TGTGCCAGCTCACCTCTGGAAAGGACCACAGATACGCAGTATTTT; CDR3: CASSPLERTTDTQYF
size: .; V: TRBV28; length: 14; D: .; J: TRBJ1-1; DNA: TGTGCCAGCAGTTCAGGGGAGAGGAACACTGAAGCTTTCTTT; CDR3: CASSSGERNTEAFF
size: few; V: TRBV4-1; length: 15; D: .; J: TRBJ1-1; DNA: TGCGCCAGCAGCCAGGTACAGGGTTGGTCTTGGATGGCTTTCTTT; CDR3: CASSQVQGWSWMAFF
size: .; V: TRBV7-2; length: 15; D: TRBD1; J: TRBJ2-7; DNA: TGTGCCAGCAGCTTTGATCTGACAGGGATCTACGAGCAGTACTTC; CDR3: CASSFDLTGIYEQYF
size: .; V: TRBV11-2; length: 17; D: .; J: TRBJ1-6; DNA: TGTGCCAGCAGCCTCTTTGGGACTGCCTCCTATAATTCACCCCTCCACTTT; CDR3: CASSLFGTASYNSPLHF
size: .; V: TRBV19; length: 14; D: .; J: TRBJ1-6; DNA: TGTGCCAGTACCCCGTTCGGAGGAAATTCACCCCTCCACTTT; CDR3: CASTPFGGNSPLHF
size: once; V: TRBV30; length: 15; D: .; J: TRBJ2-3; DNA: TGTGCCTGGAGTGTCAGGACATTTAGCACAGATACGCAGTATTTT; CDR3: CAWSVRTFSTDTQYF
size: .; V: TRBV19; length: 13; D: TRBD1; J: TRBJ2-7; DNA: TGTGCCAGTAGCAGACAGGGGGCCTACGAGCAGTACTTC; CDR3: CASSRQGAYEQYF
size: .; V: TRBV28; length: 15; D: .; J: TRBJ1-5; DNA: TGTGCCAGCAGCGCCCCTACGGGGTCCCTTCAGCCCCAGCATTTT; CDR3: CASSAPTGSLQPQHF
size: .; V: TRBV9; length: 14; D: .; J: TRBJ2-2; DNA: TGTGCCAGCAGCGGGACGGCGAACACCGGGGAGCTGTTTTTT; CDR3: CASSGTANTGELFF
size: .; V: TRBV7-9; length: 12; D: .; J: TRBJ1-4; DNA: TGTGCCAGCAGCTTAGCTCCAGGATGGCTGTTTTTT; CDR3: CASSLAPGWLFF
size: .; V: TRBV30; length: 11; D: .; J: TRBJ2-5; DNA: TGTGCCAGAGGGGCCGGGGCGACCCAGTACTTC; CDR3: CARGAGATQYF
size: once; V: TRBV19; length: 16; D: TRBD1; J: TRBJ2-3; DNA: TGTGCCAGTAGTCCCAAACAGGGGGCGACCACAGATACGCAGTATTTT; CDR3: CASSPKQGATTDTQYF
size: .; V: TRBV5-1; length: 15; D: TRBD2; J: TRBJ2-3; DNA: TGCGCCAGCAGCTTGGTAGCGGGGGGGCCCGATACGCAGTATTTT; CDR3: CASSLVAGGPDTQYF
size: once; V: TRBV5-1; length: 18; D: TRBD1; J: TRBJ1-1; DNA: TGCGCCAGCAACCTGATGCCGGGACAGGGTGGGCGAGTCACTGAAGCTTTCTTT; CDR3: CASNLMPGQGGRVTEAFF
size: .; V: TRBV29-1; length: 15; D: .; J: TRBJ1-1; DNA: TGCAGCGTTTGCCAGGGGCCCGGGGGGGGCACTGAAGCTTTCTTT; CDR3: CSVCQGPGGGTEAFF
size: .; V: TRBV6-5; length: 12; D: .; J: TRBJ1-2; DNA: TGTGCCAGCCGAGACAGGTTGTATGGCTACACCTTC; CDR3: CASRDRLYGYTF
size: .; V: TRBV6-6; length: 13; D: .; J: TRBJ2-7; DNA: TGTGCCAGCAGTTACAAGGAATCCTACGAGCAGTACTTC; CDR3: CASSYKESYEQYF
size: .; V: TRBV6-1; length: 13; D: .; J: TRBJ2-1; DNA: TGTGCCAGCATAGGCGGGGGCCAGCCTCCGCAGTTCTTC; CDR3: CASIGGGQPPQFF
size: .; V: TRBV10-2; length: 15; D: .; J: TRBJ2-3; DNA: TGCGCCAGCAGTGAGTGGGGCAGGGCTACAGATACGCAGTATTTT; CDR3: CASSEWGRATDTQYF
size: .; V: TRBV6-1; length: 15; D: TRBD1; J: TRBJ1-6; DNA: TGTGCCAGCAGTGATTCACAGGGGCCTAATTCACCCCTCCACTTT; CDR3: CASSDSQGPNSPLHF
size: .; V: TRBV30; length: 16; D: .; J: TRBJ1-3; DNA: TGTGCCTGGAGTAAGAGAGGTGCCAGCTCTGGAAACACCATATATTTT; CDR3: CAWSKRGASSGNTIYF
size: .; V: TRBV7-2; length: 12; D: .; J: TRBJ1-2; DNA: TGTGCCAGCAGTCGAGACAACTATGGCTACACCTTC; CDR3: CASSRDNYGYTF
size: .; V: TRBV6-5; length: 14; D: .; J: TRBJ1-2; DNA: TGTGCCAGCAGTTACTCTAGGGGGGGCTCTGGCTACACCTTC; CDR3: CASSYSRGGSGYTF
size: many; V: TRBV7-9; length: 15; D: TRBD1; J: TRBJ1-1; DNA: TGTGCCAGCAGCCCAAGACAGGGGGGCAACACTGAAGCTTTCTTT; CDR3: CASSPRQGGNTEAFF
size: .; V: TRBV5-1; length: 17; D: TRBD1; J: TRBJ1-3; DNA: TGCGCCAGCAGCTTGGTCTCACAGGGGATCTCTGGAAACACCATATATTTT; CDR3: CASSLVSQGISGNTIYF
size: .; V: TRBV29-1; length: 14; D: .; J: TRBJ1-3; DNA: TGCAGCATTTTACGGGGGGTCTCTGGAAACACCATATATTTT; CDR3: CSILRGVSGNTIYF
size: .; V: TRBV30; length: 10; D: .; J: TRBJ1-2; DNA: TGTGCCTCCCACGGAGGACGCGGAACTTTC; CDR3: CASHGGRGTF
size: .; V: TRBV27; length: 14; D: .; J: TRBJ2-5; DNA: TGTGCCAGCAGTCCTCTGGGGGTAGCGGAGACCCAGTACTTC; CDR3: CASSPLGVAETQYF
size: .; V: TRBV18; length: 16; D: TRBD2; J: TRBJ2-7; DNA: TGTGCCAGCTCGCTCCAGACTAGCGGGACTACCTACGAGCAGTACTTC; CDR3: CASSLQTSGTTYEQYF
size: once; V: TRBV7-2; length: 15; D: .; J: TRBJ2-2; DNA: TGTGCCAGCAGCTTAACTAGAGGGTTCGGCGGGGAGCTGTTTTTT; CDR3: CASSLTRGFGGELFF
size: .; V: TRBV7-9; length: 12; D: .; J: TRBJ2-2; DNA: TGTGCCCCCGGACGGAACACCGGGGAGCTGTTTTTT; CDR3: CAPGRNTGELFF
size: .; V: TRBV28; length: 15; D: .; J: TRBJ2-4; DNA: TGTGCCAGCAGTTCGGAGGGGGCAGGCAAAAACATTCAGTACTTC; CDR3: CASSSEGAGKNIQYF